Below, 17 T cell receptor beta chains from the same sample are listed, as sequenced in a study of T cell changes during pregnancy in multiple sclerosis (dated by TCRdb to about 2019). The library relied on the immunoSEQ multiplex PCR assay. Sourced from immuneACCESS, this table was stored by TCRdb with only in-frame sequences that have V and J called. A share of the clones is absent; for the studies checked, an unresolved V gene accounts for under half, and the remainder has no known explanation. The sample profile shows over 40,000 clones; nearly 95% of them were found once. The ten largest clones represent 0.25% to 0.3% of the sample. The sequences come from CD4+ T cells from peripheral blood mononuclear cells, collected in the second trimester of pregnancy. The receptors here all came from a female donor with multiple sclerosis, enrolled in a pregnancy study.

The chain carries TRBV18 and TRBJ1-1, with unresolved D. Germline lookup yields CDR1 KGHSH and CDR2 LQKENI. Trimming took 3 bases from V and 7 from J, leaving 9 bases between them. The CDR3 is made up of 12 amino acids. CDR3 DNA sequence: TGTGCCAGCTCACCTTTACCGAGTGAAGCTTTCTTT. Its protein product is CASSPLPSEAFF. The whole variable domain, filled in from reference TRBV18 and TRBJ1-1, reads NAGVMQNPRHLVRRRGQEARLRCSPMKGHSHVYWYRQLPEEGLKFMVYLQKENIIDESGMPKERFSAEFPKEGPSILRIQQVVRGDSAAYFCASSPLPSEAFFGQGTRLTVV.

The chain employs TRBV5-1 and TRBJ2-5, with unresolved D. CDR1 and CDR2 (germline): SGHRS, YFSETQ. V was trimmed by 1 base and J by 2 bases, leaving 6 bases between them. The CDR3 extends over 13 amino acids. The CDR3 is CASSLFQQETQYF. CDR3 bases: TGCGCCAGCAGCTTGTTTCAACAAGAGACCCAGTACTTC.

The chain joins TRBV7-8 to TRBJ2-7, with TRBD1 identical over 7 bases. Germline CDR1 reads SGHVS; CDR2 reads FQNEAQ. The trim removed 5 bases at V and 6 bases at J, leaving 16 bases unmatched. The CDR3 sequence is 16 residues long. The CDR3 nucleotides read TGTGCCAGCAGCCGGCCACTCGGACAGGCTCTTGCCGAGCAGTACTTC. Residues: CASSRPLGQALAEQYF.

DNA for the CDR3: TGCGCCAGCAGCCAAGGTGGACATTCTAATTCACCCCTCCACTTT. Translating gives CASSQGGHSNSPLHF. The chain has TRBV4-1 and TRBJ1-6; tentative D call: TRBD1 (5 bases). The CDR3 runs 15 residues. Trimming stripped 1 base from V and 6 bases from J, with 10 bases between. Germline CDR1 reads MGHRA; CDR2 reads YSYEKL.

The rearrangement uses TRBV6-1 and TRBJ1-1, with D perhaps matching TRBD1 (6 bases). V lost 4 bases, J lost 1 base, and 16 bases lay in between. Germline V gene sequence: CDR1 MNHNS, CDR2 SASEGT. The CDR3 spans 16 residues. CDR3 region: CASSATTGHGNTEAFF. CDR3 bases: TGTGCCAGCAGTGCCACTACAGGGCATGGGAACACTGAAGCTTTCTTT.

The V gene is TRBV7-9, the J gene TRBJ1-2; the D gene is possibly TRBD1 (6 bases). The CDR3 length is 16 residues. Germline loops: CDR1 SEHNR, CDR2 FQNEAQ (reference sequence). V was trimmed by 6 bases and J by 4 bases, leaving 21 bases between them. The CDR3 region is CASRPGPNRAIYGYTF. DNA for the CDR3: TGTGCCAGCAGACCGGGGCCAAACAGGGCCATCTATGGCTACACCTTC. Variable domain in full (rest from reference TRBV7-9 and TRBJ1-2): DTGVSQNPRHKITKRGQNVTFRCDPISEHNRLYWYRQTLGQGPEFLTYFQNEAQLEKSRLLSDRFSAERPKGSFSTLEIQRTEQGDSAMYLCASRPGPNRAIYGYTFGSGTRLTVV.

V is TRBV6-4 and J is TRBJ1-1, with D possibly matching TRBD1 (5 bases). V dropped 4 bases and J dropped 9 bases, with 15 bases sitting between them. The CDR3 is 13 amino acids. The V gene's germline CDR1 is MRHNA and CDR2 SNTAGT. The CDR3 is CASSASETGKAFF. The DNA for the CDR3 is TGTGCCAGCAGTGCCTCAGAAACAGGTAAAGCTTTCTTT.

This clone came up once. V gene TRBV9 combines with J gene TRBJ2-1; 11 bases are a match to TRBD2. The V segment lost 0 bases and the J segment 6 bases; nucleotides outside the gene matches: 5. The germline CDR1 and CDR2 sequences are SGDLS and YYNGEE. The CDR3 runs to 16 residues. This CDR3 is CASSVVAGGPGNEQFF. CDR3 DNA sequence: TGTGCCAGCAGCGTAGTAGCGGGGGGGCCAGGCAATGAGCAGTTCTTC.

The chain recombines TRBV13 with TRBJ2-5; D unresolved. V shed 5 bases and J shed 3 bases, with 19 bases lying between them. CDR1 and CDR2 (germline): PRHDT, FYEKMQ (reference sequence). This CDR3 region has 16 residues. The CDR3 DNA reads as TGTGCCAGCAGCCCTCCCCCAGGCAGACAAGAAGAGACCCAGTACTTC. This encodes CASSPPPGRQEETQYF.

The rearrangement links TRBV5-1 to TRBJ2-7; unclear D gene. CDR3 length: 11 amino acids. V lost 4 bases to trimming and J lost 3 bases, with 5 bases between them. The germline V gene encodes CDR1 SGHRS and CDR2 YFSETQ. The CDR3 sequence is CASSRGYEQYF. CDR3 DNA: TGCGCCAGCAGCCGAGGCTACGAGCAGTACTTC.

The chain carries TRBV5-1 and TRBJ1-4, with TRBD1 identical over 7 bases. This CDR3 contains 13 residues. Germline V gene sequence: CDR1 SGHRS, CDR2 YFSETQ. The trim removed 5 bases at V and 7 bases at J, leaving 5 bases unmatched. The DNA of the CDR3 is TGCGCCAGCAGACCAGACAGGGTTGAAAAACTGTTTTTT. This encodes CASRPDRVEKLFF.

This sequence joins TRBV29-1 and TRBJ2-7; maybe TRBD1 (6 bases). Germline CDR1 reads SQVTM; CDR2 reads ANQGSEA. With 5 bases removed from V and 3 bases from J, the gap between germline ends came to 8 bases. The CDR3 is 11 residues long. CDR3 in DNA: TGCAGCGTTTCGGACAGCTACGAGCAGTACTTC. Translation: CSVSDSYEQYF.

The V gene is TRBV6-1, the J gene TRBJ2-7; 9 bases fit TRBD2. The CDR3 runs 14 residues. Trimming removed 6 bases from V and 0 bases from J; junction bases left unmatched: 3. Germline loops: CDR1 MNHNS, CDR2 SASEGT. CDR3 sequence: CASRIAGDSYEQYF. As DNA, the CDR3 is TGTGCCAGCAGAATAGCGGGGGACTCCTACGAGCAGTACTTC.

The CDR3 region is CASSLLDGTLEQYF. The CDR3 DNA reads as TGTGCCAGCTCCCTTTTGGACGGGACTCTCGAGCAGTACTTC. This chain joins TRBV18 and TRBJ2-7, with D tentatively TRBD2 (6 bases). Germline V lookup: CDR1 KGHSH, CDR2 LQKENI. CDR3 length equals 14 residues. V lost 6 bases to trimming and J lost 6 bases, with 18 bases between them.

DNA of the CDR3: TGCGCCAGCAGCCAAGTTAGAGACAGTAACTATGGCTACACCTTC. Translating gives CASSQVRDSNYGYTF. The chain has TRBV4-1 and TRBJ1-2, with D possibly matching TRBD1 (5 bases). Trimming shortened V by 1 base and J by 1 base, and 10 bases separated the two germline ends. The CDR3 spans 15 residues. In germline, CDR1 is MGHRA, CDR2 YSYEKL.

This clone occurred once. V and J are TRBV2 and TRBJ2-7; D is unclear. Trimming took off 1 base at V and 3 bases at J, with 4 bases between the two ends. Germline V CDR1 and CDR2: SNHLY, FYNNEI. This CDR3 contains 12 residues. CDR3 residues: CASSEVSYEQYF. The CDR3 DNA is TGTGCCAGCAGTGAAGTTAGCTACGAGCAGTACTTC.

The V gene is TRBV7-1, the J gene TRBJ2-6; TRBD1 might be the D (5 bases). TRBV7-1 is sorted into the ORF group, with uncertain function. Trimming cost V 5 bases and J 5 bases, with 22 bases left between them. The CDR3 runs to 18 residues. The CDR3 DNA is TGTGCCAGCAGCGGCGCAAAACGAGGACAAAGTCGGGCCAACGTCCTGACTTTC. Its translation: CASSGAKRGQSRANVLTF.